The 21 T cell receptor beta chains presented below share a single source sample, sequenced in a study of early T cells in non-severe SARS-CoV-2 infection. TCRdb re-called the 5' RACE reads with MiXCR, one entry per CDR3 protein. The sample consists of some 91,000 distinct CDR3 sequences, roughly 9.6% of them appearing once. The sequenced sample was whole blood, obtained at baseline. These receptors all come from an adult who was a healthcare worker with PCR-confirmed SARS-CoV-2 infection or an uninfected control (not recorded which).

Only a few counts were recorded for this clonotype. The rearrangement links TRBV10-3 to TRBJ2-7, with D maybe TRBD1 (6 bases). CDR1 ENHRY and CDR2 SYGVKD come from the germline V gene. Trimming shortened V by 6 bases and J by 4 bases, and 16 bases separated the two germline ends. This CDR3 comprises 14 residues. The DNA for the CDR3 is TGTGCCATCAGCGCCTCCGGGACACCATACGAGCAGTACTTC. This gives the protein CAISASGTPYEQYF.

CDR3 amino acids: CASSLQRGYNEQFF. DNA for the CDR3: TGTGCCAGCAGCTTACAGCGGGGCTACAATGAGCAGTTCTTC. The V call is TRBV7-3, the J call TRBJ2-1; 7 bases match TRBD2. V lost 2 bases, J lost 3 bases, and 1 base stayed unmatched. Germline lookup yields CDR1 SGHTA and CDR2 FQGTGA. The CDR3 spans 14 residues.

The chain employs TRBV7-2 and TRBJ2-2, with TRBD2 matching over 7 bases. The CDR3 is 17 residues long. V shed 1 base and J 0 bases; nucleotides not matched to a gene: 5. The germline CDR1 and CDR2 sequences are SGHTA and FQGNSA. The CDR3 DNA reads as TGTGCCAGCAGCTTAGTCAGGCTAGCGGCGAACACCGGGGAGCTGTTTTTT. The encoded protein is CASSLVRLAANTGELFF.

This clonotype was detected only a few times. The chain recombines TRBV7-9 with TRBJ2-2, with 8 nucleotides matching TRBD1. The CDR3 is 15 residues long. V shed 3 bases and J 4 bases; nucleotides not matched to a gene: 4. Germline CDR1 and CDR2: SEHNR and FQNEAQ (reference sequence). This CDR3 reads CASSLRTGFTGELFF. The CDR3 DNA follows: TGTGCCAGCAGCTTGCGGACAGGGTTCACCGGGGAGCTGTTTTTT.

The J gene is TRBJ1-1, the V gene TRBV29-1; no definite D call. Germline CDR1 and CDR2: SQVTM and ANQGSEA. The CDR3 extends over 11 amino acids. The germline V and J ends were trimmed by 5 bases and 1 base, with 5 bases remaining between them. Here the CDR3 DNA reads TGCAGCGTTCTACAGAACACTGAAGCTTTCTTT. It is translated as CSVLQNTEAFF.

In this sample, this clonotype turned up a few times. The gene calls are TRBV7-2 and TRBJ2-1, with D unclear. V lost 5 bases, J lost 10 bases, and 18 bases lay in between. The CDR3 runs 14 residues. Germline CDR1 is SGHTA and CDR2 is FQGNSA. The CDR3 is CASSPELVTYEQFF. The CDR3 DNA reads TGTGCCAGCAGCCCCGAACTGGTGACTTACGAGCAGTTCTTC.

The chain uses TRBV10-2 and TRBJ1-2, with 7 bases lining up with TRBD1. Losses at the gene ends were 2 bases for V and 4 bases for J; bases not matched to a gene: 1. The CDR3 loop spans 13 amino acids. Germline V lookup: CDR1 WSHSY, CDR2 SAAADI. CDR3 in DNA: TGCGCCAGCAGTGAGGACAGGGTCTATGGCTACACCTTC. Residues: CASSEDRVYGYTF.

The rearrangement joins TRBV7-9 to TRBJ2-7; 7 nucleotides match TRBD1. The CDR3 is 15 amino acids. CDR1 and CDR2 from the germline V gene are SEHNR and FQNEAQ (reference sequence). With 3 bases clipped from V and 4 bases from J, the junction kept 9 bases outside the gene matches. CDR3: CASSFRDSTAYEQYF. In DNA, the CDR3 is TGTGCCAGCAGCTTCAGGGACAGTACAGCGTACGAGCAGTACTTC.

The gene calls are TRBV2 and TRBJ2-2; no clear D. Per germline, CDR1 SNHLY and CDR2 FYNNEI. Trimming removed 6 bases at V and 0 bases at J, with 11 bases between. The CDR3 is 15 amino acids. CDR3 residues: CASSTDNTNTGELFF. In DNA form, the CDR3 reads TGTGCCAGCAGCACTGACAACACGAACACCGGGGAGCTGTTTTTT.

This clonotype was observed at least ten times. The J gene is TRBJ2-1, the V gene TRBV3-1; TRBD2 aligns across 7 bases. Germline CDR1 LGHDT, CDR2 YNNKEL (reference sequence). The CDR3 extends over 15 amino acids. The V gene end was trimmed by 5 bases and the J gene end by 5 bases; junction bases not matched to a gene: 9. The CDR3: CASSSRASGHNEQFF. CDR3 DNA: TGTGCCAGCAGCTCGAGGGCTAGCGGCCACAATGAGCAGTTCTTC.

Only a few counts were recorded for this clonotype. CDR3 nucleotide sequence: TGTGCCAGCTCACCAAGGACGAACACCGGGGAGCTGTTTTTT. The encoded protein is CASSPRTNTGELFF. J is TRBJ2-2 and V is TRBV18; D is ambiguous. Trimming took 2 bases from V and 0 from J, leaving 4 bases between them. CDR3 length: 14 residues. From germline, CDR1 is KGHSH and CDR2 LQKENI.

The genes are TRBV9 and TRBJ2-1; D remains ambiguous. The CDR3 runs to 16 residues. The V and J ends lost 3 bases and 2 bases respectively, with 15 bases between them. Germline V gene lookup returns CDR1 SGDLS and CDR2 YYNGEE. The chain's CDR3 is CASSGNREVTYNEQFF. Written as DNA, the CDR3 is TGTGCCAGCAGCGGGAACCGTGAGGTAACCTACAATGAGCAGTTCTTC. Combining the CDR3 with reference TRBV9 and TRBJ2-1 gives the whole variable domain DSGVTQTPKHLITATGQRVTLRCSPRSGDLSVYWYQQSLDQGLQFLIQYYNGEERAKGNILERFSAQQFPDLHSELNLSSLELGDSALYFCASSGNREVTYNEQFFGPGTRLTVL.

The CDR3 region is CATSIRGQEKLFF. The CDR3 region has the DNA TGTGCCACCAGCATCAGGGGGCAGGAAAAACTGTTTTTT. This chain uses TRBV15 with TRBJ1-4; 8 bases fit TRBD1. Germline V gene sequence: CDR1 LNHNV, CDR2 YYDKDF (reference sequence). The CDR3 has 13 amino acids. V lost 4 bases, J lost 8 bases, and 3 bases stayed unmatched.

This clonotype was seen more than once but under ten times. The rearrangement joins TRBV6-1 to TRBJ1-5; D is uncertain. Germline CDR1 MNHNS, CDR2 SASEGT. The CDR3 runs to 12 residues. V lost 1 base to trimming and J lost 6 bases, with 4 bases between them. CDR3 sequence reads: CASSEGLQPQHF. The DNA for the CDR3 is TGTGCCAGCAGTGAAGGGCTTCAGCCCCAGCATTTT.

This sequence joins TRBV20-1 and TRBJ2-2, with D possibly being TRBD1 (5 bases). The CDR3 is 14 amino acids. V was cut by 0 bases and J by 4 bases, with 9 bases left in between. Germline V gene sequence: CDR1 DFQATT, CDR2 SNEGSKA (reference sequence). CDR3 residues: CSARDGDSTGELFF. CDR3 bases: TGCAGTGCTAGAGATGGTGACAGCACCGGGGAGCTGTTTTTT.

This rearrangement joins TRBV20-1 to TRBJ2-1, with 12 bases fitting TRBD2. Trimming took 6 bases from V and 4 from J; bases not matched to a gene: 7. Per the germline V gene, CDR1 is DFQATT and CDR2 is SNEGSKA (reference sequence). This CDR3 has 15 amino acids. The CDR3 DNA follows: TGCAGTGCCTCGGGGCTAGCGGGGGGGTACAATGAGCAGTTCTTC. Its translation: CSASGLAGGYNEQFF.

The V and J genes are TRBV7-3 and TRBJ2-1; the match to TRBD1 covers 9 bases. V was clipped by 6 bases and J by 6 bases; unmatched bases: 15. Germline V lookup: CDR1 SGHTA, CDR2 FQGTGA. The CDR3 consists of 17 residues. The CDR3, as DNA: TGTGCCAGCAGTCAAAATGCCATGGGGACAGGGCCCAATGAGCAGTTCTTC. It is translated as CASSQNAMGTGPNEQFF.

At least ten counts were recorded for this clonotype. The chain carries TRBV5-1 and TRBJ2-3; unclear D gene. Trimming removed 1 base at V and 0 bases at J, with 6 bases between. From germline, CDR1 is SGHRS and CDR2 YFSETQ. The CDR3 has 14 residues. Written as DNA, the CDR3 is TGCGCCAGCAGCTTGACAGCTAGCACAGATACGCAGTATTTT. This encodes CASSLTASTDTQYF.

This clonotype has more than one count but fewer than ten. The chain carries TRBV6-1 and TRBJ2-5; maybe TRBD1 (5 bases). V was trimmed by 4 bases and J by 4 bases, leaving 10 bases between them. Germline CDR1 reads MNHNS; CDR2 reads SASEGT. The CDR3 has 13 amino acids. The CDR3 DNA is TGTGCCAGCAGTGTTACAGGTCGAGAGACCCAGTACTTC. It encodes CASSVTGRETQYF.

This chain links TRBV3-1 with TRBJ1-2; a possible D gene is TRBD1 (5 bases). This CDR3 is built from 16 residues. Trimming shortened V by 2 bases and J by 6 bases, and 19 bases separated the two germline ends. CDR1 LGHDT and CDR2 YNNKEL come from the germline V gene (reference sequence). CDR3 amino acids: CASSQFEDGGDHGYTF. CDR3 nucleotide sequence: TGTGCCAGCAGCCAATTTGAGGACGGGGGAGATCATGGCTACACCTTC.

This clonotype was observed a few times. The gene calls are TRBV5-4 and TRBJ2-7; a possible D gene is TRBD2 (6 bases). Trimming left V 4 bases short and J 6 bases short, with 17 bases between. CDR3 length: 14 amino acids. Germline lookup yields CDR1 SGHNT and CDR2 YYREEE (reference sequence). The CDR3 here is CASSPLFGGGEQYF. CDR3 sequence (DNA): TGTGCCAGCAGCCCGTTATTTGGGGGAGGCGAGCAGTACTTC. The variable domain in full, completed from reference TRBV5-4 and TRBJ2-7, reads ETGVTQSPTHLIKTRGQQVTLRCSSQSGHNTVSWYQQALGQGPQFIFQYYREEENGRGNFPPRFSGLQFPNYSSELNVNALELDDSALYLCASSPLFGGGEQYFGPGTRLTVT.